The 20 T cell receptor beta chains below come from one sample, sequenced in a study of CD8 T cells in ankylosing spondylitis. TCRdb fed the 5' RACE reads into MiXCR, producing one record per CDR3 protein. The repertoire includes 200,000 to 250,000 distinct CDR3 sequences, 7.3% of them detected once, and about 14% sits in the top ten. General study findings and limits: One TCR beta motif, made up of under ten highly homologous variants, appeared characteristic of ankylosing spondylitis blood.

No antigen is known for these receptors. The specimen was blood, either unsorted or a sorted T cell fraction (not recorded which). Source of these receptors: a male donor with ankylosing spondylitis.

This clonotype was seen only a few times. The chain is built from TRBV24-1 and TRBJ2-7; no reliable D call. The germline gives CDR1 KGHDR, CDR2 SFDVKD. V lost 0 bases to trimming and J lost 6 bases, with 8 bases between them. The CDR3 is 13 residues long. The CDR3 reads CATSDLKYSEQYF. DNA for the CDR3: TGTGCCACCAGTGATTTGAAGTACTCCGAGCAGTACTTC.

This clonotype was picked up many times. V usage is TRBV19 and J usage is TRBJ1-2, with D possibly being TRBD1 (6 bases). There are 13 residues in the CDR3. V gave up 5 bases and J gave up 6 bases, with 13 bases separating them. Germline V lookup: CDR1 LNHDA, CDR2 SQIVND (reference sequence). CDR3 nucleotides: TGTGCCAGTAGTCCGCGGACAGCCGATGGCTACACCTTC. This encodes CASSPRTADGYTF.

The genes are TRBV27 and TRBJ2-3, with D possibly matching TRBD2 (5 bases). V gave up 0 bases and J gave up 5 bases, with 12 bases separating them. The CDR3 totals 15 residues. Germline V gene lookup returns CDR1 MNHEY and CDR2 SMNVEV (reference sequence). CDR3 sequence (DNA): TGTGCCAGCAGTTTATCCGGCGGGTCGGGAGATACGCAGTATTTT. This gives the protein CASSLSGGSGDTQYF.

This clonotype was counted only a few times. This chain joins TRBV24-1 and TRBJ2-1; 13 bases are shared with TRBD2. Trimming cost V 9 bases and J 9 bases; bases outside gene matches: 4. CDR1 KGHDR and CDR2 SFDVKD come from the germline V gene. The CDR3 extends over 13 amino acids. DNA of the CDR3: TGTGCCACCGGACTAGCGGGAGCTGGTGAGCAGTTCTTC. It encodes CATGLAGAGEQFF.

The chain is built from TRBV30 and TRBJ1-1; the D gene is possibly TRBD1 (6 bases). This CDR3 region has 16 residues. The V gene's germline CDR1 is GTSNPN and CDR2 SVGIG (reference sequence). With 1 base removed from V and 1 base from J, the gap between germline ends came to 16 bases. DNA of the CDR3: TGTGCCTGGAGTGATGACAGGTGGGTTACGAACACTGAAGCTTTCTTT. Encoded protein: CAWSDDRWVTNTEAFF.

This clonotype was picked up one time. This chain uses TRBV10-2 with TRBJ2-5; D remains unclear. This CDR3 contains 14 residues. Trimming took 6 bases from V and 1 from J, leaving 12 bases between them. The germline V gene has CDR1 WSHSY and CDR2 SAAADI. The CDR3 DNA follows: TGCGCCAGCAGCCCGACCCGCGCCCAAGAGACCCAGTACTTC. Translation: CASSPTRAQETQYF.

This clonotype came up many times. The chain carries TRBV6-5 and TRBJ2-7, with 7 bases fitting TRBD2. The V segment lost 2 bases and the J segment 5 bases; nucleotides outside the gene matches: 6. Germline V lookup: CDR1 MNHEY, CDR2 SVGAGI. The CDR3 contains 14 residues. The CDR3 sequence is CASSYLGRGNEQYF. In nucleotides, the CDR3 is TGTGCCAGCAGTTACCTAGGGAGGGGCAACGAGCAGTACTTC.

Here the CDR3 DNA reads TGTGCCAGCAGCCAGGGACGGCACCTCTCCTACGAGCAGTACTTC. Its protein is CASSQGRHLSYEQYF. The chain is built from TRBV6-1 and TRBJ2-7; D tentatively reads TRBD1 or TRBD2 (5 bases each). The germline V gene has CDR1 MNHNS and CDR2 SASEGT. The CDR3 loop spans 15 amino acids. V shed 6 bases and J shed 0 bases, with 15 bases lying between them.

This clonotype has a count of ten or more. This rearrangement joins TRBV7-9 to TRBJ1-5; a possible D gene is TRBD1 (6 bases). V dropped 1 base and J dropped 0 bases, with 10 bases sitting between them. The CDR3 contains 16 residues. CDR1 is SEHNR, CDR2 FQNEAQ, per germline (reference sequence). The DNA for the CDR3 is TGTGCCAGCAGCTTAGACGGGGGCTATAGCAATCAGCCCCAGCATTTT. Protein: CASSLDGGYSNQPQHF. The complete variable domain, with remaining parts taken from reference TRBV7-9 and TRBJ1-5, reads DTGVSQNPRHKITKRGQNVTFRCDPISEHNRLYWYRQTLGQGPEFLTYFQNEAQLEKSRLLSDRFSAERPKGSFSTLEIQRTEQGDSAMYLCASSLDGGYSNQPQHFGDGTRLSIL.

This clonotype was observed at least ten times. V gene TRBV6-1 combines with J gene TRBJ2-2; 7 positions match TRBD1. The CDR3 runs 16 residues. V lost 5 bases and J lost 3; bases outside the gene matches: 9. Germline V lookup: CDR1 MNHNS, CDR2 SASEGT. The CDR3 loop is CASSPTKGQYTGELFF. DNA for the CDR3: TGTGCCAGCAGTCCGACCAAGGGACAGTACACCGGGGAGCTGTTTTTT.

This clonotype was counted ten times or more. V is TRBV9 and J is TRBJ2-7; 9 positions agree with TRBD1. The trim removed 3 bases at V and 4 bases at J, leaving 8 bases unmatched. This CDR3 region has 15 residues. CDR1 SGDLS and CDR2 YYNGEE come from the germline V gene. CDR3 DNA: TGTGCCAGCAGCGCAACAGGGGGCAGGGTTTACGAGCAGTACTTC. The encoded protein is CASSATGGRVYEQYF.

This clonotype was observed many times. The genes are TRBV11-2 and TRBJ1-1; no firm D call. The CDR3 contains 13 residues. CDR1 is SGHAT and CDR2 is FQNNGV in the germline V gene. Trimming left V 3 bases short and J 2 bases short, with 7 bases between. The CDR3 loop is CASSFRANTEAFF. DNA for the CDR3: TGTGCCAGCAGCTTCCGGGCCAACACTGAAGCTTTCTTT.

This clonotype was counted at least ten times. V and J are TRBV7-9 and TRBJ2-7; a weak D match, TRBD1 (6 bases). The ends were cut back, 2 bases at V and 7 bases at J, with 9 bases in the middle. This CDR3 spans 12 amino acids. In germline, CDR1 is SEHNR, CDR2 FQNEAQ (reference sequence). CDR3 region: CASSLSGAEQYF. In DNA, the CDR3 is TGTGCCAGCAGCTTATCAGGGGCGGAGCAGTACTTC. The variable domain in full, completed from reference TRBV7-9 and TRBJ2-7, reads DTGVSQNPRHKITKRGQNVTFRCDPISEHNRLYWYRQTLGQGPEFLTYFQNEAQLEKSRLLSDRFSAERPKGSFSTLEIQRTEQGDSAMYLCASSLSGAEQYFGPGTRLTVT.

This clonotype was found a few times. The chain carries TRBV19 and TRBJ1-5; a possible D gene is TRBD1 (5 bases). CDR1 LNHDA and CDR2 SQIVND come from the germline V gene (reference sequence). The V and J ends lost 3 bases and 0 bases respectively, with 12 bases between them. The CDR3 is 16 amino acids. CDR3 DNA sequence: TGTGCCAGTAGTATCATGGCAGGGTATAGCAATCAGCCCCAGCATTTT. Protein: CASSIMAGYSNQPQHF.

This clonotype was counted a few times. The V gene is TRBV6-1, the J gene TRBJ2-7; 9 bases align to TRBD1. Germline trimming cut 6 bases from V and 7 bases from J; bases unmatched to any gene: 10. The CDR3 is made up of 14 amino acids. In germline, CDR1 is MNHNS, CDR2 SASEGT. The CDR3, as DNA: TGTGCCAGCAGGCTGGGGACAGGGACTCGAGAGCAGTACTTC. Translated, it gives CASRLGTGTREQYF.

This chain connects TRBV19 to TRBJ2-7; D not resolved. The CDR3 consists of 13 residues. Germline V gives CDR1 LNHDA, CDR2 SQIVND (reference sequence). Trimming left V 10 bases short and J 4 bases short, with 17 bases between. The CDR3 DNA follows: TGTGCCACTGAAGACAAGGCGCGGTACGAGCAGTACTTC. This codes for CATEDKARYEQYF.

Ten or more counts support this clonotype. The chain is built from TRBV29-1 and TRBJ1-2; D is uncertain. The CDR3 runs 12 residues. From germline, CDR1 is SQVTM and CDR2 ANQGSEA. Trimming removed 3 bases at V and 4 bases at J, with 9 bases between. CDR3 residues: CSVDQSFYGYTF. CDR3 nucleotides: TGCAGCGTTGACCAGTCATTCTATGGCTACACCTTC. Looking up the rest from reference TRBV29-1 and TRBJ1-2 gives the full variable domain: SAVISQKPSRDICQRGTSLTIQCQVDSQVTMMFWYRQQPGQSLTLIATANQGSEATYESGFVIDKFPISRPNLTFSTLTVSNMSPEDSSIYLCSVDQSFYGYTFGSGTRLTVV.

In this sample, this clonotype turned up many times. V and J are TRBV6-5 and TRBJ2-7, with 10 bases that match TRBD1. J lost 4 bases, V lost 2 bases, and 2 bases had no gene match. In germline, CDR1 is MNHEY, CDR2 SVGAGI. CDR3 size: 14 residues. CDR3 bases: TGTGCCAGCAGTTACGGGGGACAGGGGTACGAGCAGTACTTC. This sequence encodes CASSYGGQGYEQYF.

Many counts were recorded for this clonotype. The genes are TRBV7-9 and TRBJ2-3, with 7 bases matching TRBD1. V was pared by 5 bases and J by 2 bases, with 10 bases of the junction left unmatched. Germline values: CDR1 SEHNR, CDR2 FQNEAQ (reference sequence). This CDR3 has 16 residues. The CDR3 region has the DNA TGTGCCAGCAGCACAGGACAGGATCTTCCCACAGATACGCAGTATTTT. The encoded protein is CASSTGQDLPTDTQYF.

This sequence joins TRBV18 and TRBJ1-1; no reliable D call. Germline CDR1 reads KGHSH; CDR2 reads LQKENI. V was shortened by 2 bases and J by 0 bases, with 13 bases between the two germline ends. This CDR3 spans 16 amino acids. The CDR3 loop is CASSPENRIMNTEAFF. In DNA, the CDR3 is TGTGCCAGCTCACCAGAAAATCGGATCATGAACACTGAAGCTTTCTTT.